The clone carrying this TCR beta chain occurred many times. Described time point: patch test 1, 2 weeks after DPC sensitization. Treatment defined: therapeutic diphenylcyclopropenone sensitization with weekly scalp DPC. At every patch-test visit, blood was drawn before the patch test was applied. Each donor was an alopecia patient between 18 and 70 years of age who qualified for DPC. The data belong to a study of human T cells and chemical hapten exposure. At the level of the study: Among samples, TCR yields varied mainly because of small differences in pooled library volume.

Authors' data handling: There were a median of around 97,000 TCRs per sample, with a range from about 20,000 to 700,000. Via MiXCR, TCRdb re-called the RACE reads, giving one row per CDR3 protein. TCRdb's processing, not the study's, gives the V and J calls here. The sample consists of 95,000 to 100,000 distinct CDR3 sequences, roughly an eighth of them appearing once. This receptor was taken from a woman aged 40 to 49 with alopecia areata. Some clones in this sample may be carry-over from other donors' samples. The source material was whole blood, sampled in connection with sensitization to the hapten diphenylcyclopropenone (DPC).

The CDR3 here is CASSADIRGRGPYEQYF. The CDR3 nucleotides are TGTGCCAGCAGTGCAGATATCAGGGGGCGCGGCCCCTACGAGCAGTACTTC. This chain connects TRBV25-1 to TRBJ2-7, with 8 nucleotides matching TRBD1. Per germline, CDR1 MGHDK and CDR2 SYGVNS. The CDR3 has 17 amino acids. With V trimmed by 4 bases and J by 2 bases, 13 bases remained unmatched.